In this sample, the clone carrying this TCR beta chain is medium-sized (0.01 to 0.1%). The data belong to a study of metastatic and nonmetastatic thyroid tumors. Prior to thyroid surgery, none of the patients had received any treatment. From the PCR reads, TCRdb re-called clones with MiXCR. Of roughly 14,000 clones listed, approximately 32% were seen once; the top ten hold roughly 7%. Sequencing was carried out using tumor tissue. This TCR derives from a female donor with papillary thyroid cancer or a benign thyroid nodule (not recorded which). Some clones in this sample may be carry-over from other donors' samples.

The CDR3 nucleotides read TGTGCCAGCAGTAGTGCACAGGGAGTGGAAGGCTACACCTTC. Amino acids: CASSSAQGVEGYTF. This chain connects TRBV2 to TRBJ1-2; D is perhaps TRBD1 (6 bases). Per germline, CDR1 SNHLY and CDR2 FYNNEI. The V end lost 5 bases, the J end lost 8 bases, and 18 bases lay between the germline ends. The CDR3 contains 14 residues.